This T cell receptor (beta chain) was identified in a study of prognosis after radiotherapy for stage I lung cancer. Germline V gene data show CDR1 as LNHDA and CDR2 as SQIVND (reference sequence). There are 15 residues in the CDR3. The V and J ends lost 5 bases and 6 bases, in that order; junction bases with no gene match: 9. By two-round multiplex PCR, the TCR beta CDR3 was amplified from genomic DNA. The authors ran first-round PCR with primers specific to each TRBV and TRBJ gene. From the multiplex PCR reads, TCRdb called clonotypes with MiXCR, one entry per CDR3 protein. Of around 31,000 distinct CDR3 sequences listed, around half were seen once; the top ten hold about 15%.

The sample was PBMCs, taken before or after stereotactic body radiation therapy (not recorded which). The origin of this receptor is a donor aged 50 or older with non-small cell lung cancer. This chain joins TRBV19 and TRBJ2-2; the match to TRBD1 covers 7 bases. CDR3 sequence reads: CASSLRQGSAGELFF. The CDR3 DNA is TGTGCCAGTAGTCTCCGACAGGGTTCAGCCGGGGAGCTGTTTTTT.